Included here is one TCR beta chain sequence, with context. The data stem from a study of T cell clones after liver transplantation. Profiled with immunoSEQ multiplex PCR; TCRdb holds only in-frame clones, not every one. This table has some 45,000 clones, around 84% appearing once. V was pared by 1 base and J by 0 bases, with 14 bases between. The CDR3 is made up of 17 amino acids. The germline CDR1 and CDR2 sequences are SGHRS and YFSETQ. This chain links TRBV5-1 with TRBJ1-3, with D uncertain. The material was CD4+ T cells from blood, obtained 24 months after liver transplant. The TCR comes from a human patient who received a liver transplant. Some T cells may be the graft donor's. This CDR3 is CASSLTLDGDSGNTIYF. CDR3 nucleotides: TGCGCCAGCAGCTTGACCTTGGATGGTGACTCTGGAAACACCATATATTTT.